These T cell receptor beta chains were read from a single sample in a study of blood T cell repertoires in COVID-19. TCRdb's table, derived via immunoSEQ multiplex PCR, lists solely in-frame clones and lacks some. The sample yields 88,000 or so clones, over 85% seen once. Sample: peripheral blood. The receptors here all came from a man aged 50 or older with acute or convalescent COVID-19. Both conserved end residues are part of each CDR3. Each record gives: V gene, D gene, J gene, clone size, CDR3 protein, CDR3 DNA. The D gene is left open where the match is weak. The size of a clone is reported for some rows only, either as once, few or many, or as a class for expanded clones.

v_gene: TRBV11-2; d_gene: NA; j_gene: TRBJ2-1; abundance: NA; CDR3aa: CASSSRNEQFF; CDR3nt: TGTGCCAGCAGCTCCCGCAATGAGCAGTTCTTC
v_gene: TRBV10-3; d_gene: TRBD2; j_gene: TRBJ2-2; abundance: few; CDR3aa: CAISEPGLAGGGAGELFF; CDR3nt: TGTGCCATCAGTGAACCCGGACTAGCGGGAGGAGGGGCCGGGGAGCTGTTTTTT
v_gene: TRBV6-1; d_gene: NA; j_gene: TRBJ1-2; abundance: NA; CDR3aa: CASSEQGQRGYTF; CDR3nt: TGTGCCAGCAGTGAACAGGGTCAGCGTGGCTACACCTTC
v_gene: TRBV7-9; d_gene: NA; j_gene: TRBJ1-2; abundance: NA; CDR3aa: CASSLAQGTSGYTF; CDR3nt: TGTGCCAGCAGCTTAGCCCAGGGGACGTCTGGCTACACCTTC
v_gene: TRBV14; d_gene: NA; j_gene: TRBJ2-1; abundance: NA; CDR3aa: CASSLSGNEQFF; CDR3nt: TGTGCCAGCAGCCTCTCAGGGAATGAGCAGTTCTTC
v_gene: TRBV19; d_gene: TRBD1; j_gene: TRBJ1-1; abundance: NA; CDR3aa: CASSIGTAPEAFF; CDR3nt: TGTGCCAGTAGTATCGGGACAGCGCCAGAAGCTTTCTTT
v_gene: TRBV19; d_gene: NA; j_gene: TRBJ2-2; abundance: NA; CDR3aa: CASSAGDGELFF; CDR3nt: TGTGCCAGTAGCGCAGGGGACGGGGAGCTGTTTTTT
v_gene: TRBV4-1; d_gene: TRBD1; j_gene: TRBJ2-7; abundance: NA; CDR3aa: CASSQPGQGPGEQYF; CDR3nt: TGCGCCAGCAGCCAACCGGGACAGGGCCCGGGGGAGCAGTACTTC
v_gene: TRBV7-9; d_gene: TRBD2; j_gene: TRBJ2-5; abundance: NA; CDR3aa: CASSLASTSGSIKTQYF; CDR3nt: TGTGCCAGCAGCTTAGCTTCGACTAGCGGGAGTATAAAGACCCAGTACTTC
v_gene: TRBV6-1; d_gene: NA; j_gene: TRBJ1-1; abundance: NA; CDR3aa: CASSEVGREGPEAFF; CDR3nt: TGTGCCAGCAGTGAAGTGGGCAGGGAGGGCCCTGAAGCTTTCTTT
v_gene: TRBV29-1; d_gene: TRBD1; j_gene: TRBJ2-3; abundance: NA; CDR3aa: CSVEFGGGTGRRAQYF; CDR3nt: TGCAGCGTTGAATTCGGGGGAGGGACAGGGAGAAGGGCGCAGTATTTT
v_gene: TRBV3-1/TRBV3-2; d_gene: TRBD2; j_gene: TRBJ2-1; abundance: NA; CDR3aa: CASSQGGLAGGGNEQFF; CDR3nt: TGTGCCAGCAGCCAAGGGGGCCTAGCGGGAGGAGGCAATGAGCAGTTCTTC
v_gene: TRBV7-2; d_gene: TRBD1; j_gene: TRBJ2-3; abundance: once; CDR3aa: CASSFQGADTDTQYF; CDR3nt: TGTGCCAGCAGTTTTCAGGGGGCTGACACAGATACGCAGTATTTT
v_gene: TRBV24-1; d_gene: TRBD2; j_gene: TRBJ2-3; abundance: NA; CDR3aa: CAKAGTSGRYTQYF; CDR3nt: TGTGCCAAGGCCGGGACTAGCGGTAGATATACGCAGTATTTT
v_gene: TRBV27; d_gene: TRBD1; j_gene: TRBJ2-1; abundance: NA; CDR3aa: CASSPDRGRSYNEQFF; CDR3nt: TGTGCCAGCAGCCCCGACAGGGGGAGATCCTACAATGAGCAGTTCTTC
v_gene: TRBV5-1; d_gene: TRBD1; j_gene: TRBJ1-4; abundance: NA; CDR3aa: CASSSRTGGGEKLFF; CDR3nt: TGCGCCAGCAGCTCAAGGACAGGGGGTGGTGAAAAACTGTTTTTT
v_gene: TRBV6-2/TRBV6-3; d_gene: NA; j_gene: TRBJ2-1; abundance: NA; CDR3aa: CASSYGQGFNEQFF; CDR3nt: TGTGCCAGCAGTTACGGTCAGGGGTTCAATGAGCAGTTCTTC
v_gene: TRBV6-6; d_gene: NA; j_gene: TRBJ1-2; abundance: NA; CDR3aa: CASSAYYGYTF; CDR3nt: TGTGCCAGCAGTGCGTACTATGGCTACACCTTC
v_gene: TRBV5-3; d_gene: NA; j_gene: TRBJ1-5; abundance: NA; CDR3aa: CARSPRTLGGNQPQHF; CDR3nt: TGTGCCAGAAGCCCCAGGACGTTGGGCGGGAATCAGCCCCAGCATTTT
v_gene: TRBV28; d_gene: NA; j_gene: TRBJ2-1; abundance: once; CDR3aa: CASSFQVEQFF; CDR3nt: TGTGCCAGCAGTTTCCAGGTAGAGCAGTTCTTC
v_gene: TRBV3-1/TRBV3-2; d_gene: NA; j_gene: TRBJ1-2; abundance: NA; CDR3aa: CASSWEARGGYTF; CDR3nt: TGTGCCAGCAGCTGGGAGGCCCGGGGTGGCTACACCTTC
v_gene: TRBV3-1/TRBV3-2; d_gene: NA; j_gene: TRBJ2-7; abundance: NA; CDR3aa: CASSHYSGMVLSYEQYF; CDR3nt: TGTGCCAGCAGCCATTATTCAGGTATGGTCCTCAGCTACGAGCAGTACTTC
v_gene: TRBV6-4; d_gene: TRBD2; j_gene: TRBJ2-7; abundance: NA; CDR3aa: CASSSGTSGYYEQYF; CDR3nt: TGTGCCAGCAGCTCGGGAACTAGCGGGTACTACGAGCAGTACTTC
v_gene: TRBV18; d_gene: NA; j_gene: TRBJ1-1; abundance: once; CDR3aa: CASSPPYSGTEAFF; CDR3nt: TGTGCCAGCTCACCACCGTACAGTGGGACTGAAGCTTTCTTT
v_gene: TRBV5-1; d_gene: NA; j_gene: TRBJ2-5; abundance: once; CDR3aa: CASSFSQETQYF; CDR3nt: TGCGCCAGCAGCTTCAGCCAAGAGACCCAGTACTTC
v_gene: TRBV27; d_gene: NA; j_gene: TRBJ1-2; abundance: NA; CDR3aa: CASSQGRGEDGYTF; CDR3nt: TGTGCCAGCAGCCAAGGCAGGGGAGAAGATGGCTACACCTTC